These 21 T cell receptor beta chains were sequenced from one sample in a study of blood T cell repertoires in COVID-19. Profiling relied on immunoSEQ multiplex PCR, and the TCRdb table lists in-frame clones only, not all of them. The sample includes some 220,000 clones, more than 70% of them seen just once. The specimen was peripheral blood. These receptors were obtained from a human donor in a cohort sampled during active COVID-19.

CDR3 in DNA: TGTGCCAGCAGCTCCCATGGACAGGGTTTACAGTTCTTC. It specifies CASSSHGQGLQFF. The chain is built from TRBV7-3 and TRBJ2-1; the match to TRBD1 covers 8 bases. With V trimmed by 4 bases and J by 13 bases, 9 bases remained unmatched. The CDR3 sequence is 13 residues long. The germline CDR1 and CDR2 sequences are SGHTA and FQGTGA.

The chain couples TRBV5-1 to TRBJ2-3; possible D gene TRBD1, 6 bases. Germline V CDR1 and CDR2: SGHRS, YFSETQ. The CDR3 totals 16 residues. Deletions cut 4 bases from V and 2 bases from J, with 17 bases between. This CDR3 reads CASSRGPAGVTDTQYF. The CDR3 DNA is TGCGCCAGCAGCCGGGGCCCGGCAGGGGTCACAGATACGCAGTATTTT.

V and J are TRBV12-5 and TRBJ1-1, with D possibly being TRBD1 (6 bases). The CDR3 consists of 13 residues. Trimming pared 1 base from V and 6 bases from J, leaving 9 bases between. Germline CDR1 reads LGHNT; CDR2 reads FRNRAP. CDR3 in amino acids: CASGLARQAEAFF. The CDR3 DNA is TGTGCTAGTGGTTTGGCCAGACAGGCTGAAGCTTTCTTT.

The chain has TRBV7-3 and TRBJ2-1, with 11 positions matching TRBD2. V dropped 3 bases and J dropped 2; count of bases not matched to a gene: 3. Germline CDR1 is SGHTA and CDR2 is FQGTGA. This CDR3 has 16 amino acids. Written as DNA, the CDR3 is TGTGCCAGCAGCTTCACTAGCGGGGGTACCTACAATGAGCAGTTCTTC. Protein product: CASSFTSGGTYNEQFF.

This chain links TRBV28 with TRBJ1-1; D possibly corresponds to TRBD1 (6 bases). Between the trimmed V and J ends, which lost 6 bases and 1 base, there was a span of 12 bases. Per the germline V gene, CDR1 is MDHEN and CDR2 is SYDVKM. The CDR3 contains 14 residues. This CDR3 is CASRSGAQNTEAFF. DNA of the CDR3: TGTGCCAGCAGGTCAGGGGCCCAGAACACTGAAGCTTTCTTT.

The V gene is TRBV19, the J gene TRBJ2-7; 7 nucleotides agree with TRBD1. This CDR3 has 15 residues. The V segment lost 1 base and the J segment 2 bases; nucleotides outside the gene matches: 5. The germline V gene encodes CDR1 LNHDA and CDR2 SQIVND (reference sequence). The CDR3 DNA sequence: TGTGCCAGTAGTATAGGGCACAGGGGAACCTACGAGCAGTACTTC. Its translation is CASSIGHRGTYEQYF.

CDR3 residues: CASSLAGLGNTIYF. CDR3 nucleotides: TGTGCCAGCAGCTTAGCAGGGCTCGGAAACACCATATATTTT. The chain carries TRBV11-2 and TRBJ1-3, with a possible D match to TRBD1 (5 bases). This CDR3 spans 14 amino acids. V dropped 1 base and J dropped 4 bases, with 8 bases sitting between them. Germline V lookup: CDR1 SGHAT, CDR2 FQNNGV. The full variable domain, rest sourced from reference TRBV11-2 and TRBJ1-3, is EAGVAQSPRYKIIEKRQSVAFWCNPISGHATLYWYQQILGQGPKLLIQFQNNGVVDDSQLPKDRFSAERLKGVDSTLKIQPAKLEDSAVYLCASSLAGLGNTIYFGEGSWLTVV.

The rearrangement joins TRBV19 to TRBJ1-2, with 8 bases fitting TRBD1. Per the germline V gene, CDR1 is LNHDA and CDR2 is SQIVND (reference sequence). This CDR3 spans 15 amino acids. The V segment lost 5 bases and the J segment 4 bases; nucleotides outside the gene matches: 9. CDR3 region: CASSELQGVAYGYTF. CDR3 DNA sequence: TGTGCCAGTAGTGAACTACAGGGGGTCGCCTATGGCTACACCTTC.

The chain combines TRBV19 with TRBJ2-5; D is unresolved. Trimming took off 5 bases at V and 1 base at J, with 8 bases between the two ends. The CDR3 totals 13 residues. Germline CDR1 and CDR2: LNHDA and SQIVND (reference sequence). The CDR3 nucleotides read TGTGCCAGTAGTCTAAGTGCCCAAGAGACCCAGTACTTC. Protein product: CASSLSAQETQYF.

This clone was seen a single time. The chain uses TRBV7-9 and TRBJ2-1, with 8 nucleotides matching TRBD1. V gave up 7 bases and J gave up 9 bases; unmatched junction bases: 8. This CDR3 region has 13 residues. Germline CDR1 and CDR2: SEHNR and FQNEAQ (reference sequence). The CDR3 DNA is TGTGCCAGCACCATCAACAGGGGGAGTGAGCAGTTCTTC. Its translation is CASTINRGSEQFF.

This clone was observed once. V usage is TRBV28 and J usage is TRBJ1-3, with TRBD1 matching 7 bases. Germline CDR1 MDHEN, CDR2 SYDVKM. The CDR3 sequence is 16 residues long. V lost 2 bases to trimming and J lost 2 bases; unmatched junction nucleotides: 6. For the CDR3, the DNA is TGTGCCAGCAGTTTAGGGACAGTAAACGCTGGAAACACCATATATTTT. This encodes CASSLGTVNAGNTIYF. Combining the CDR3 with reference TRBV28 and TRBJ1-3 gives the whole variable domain DVKVTQSSRYLVKRTGEKVFLECVQDMDHENMFWYRQDPGLGLRLIYFSYDVKMKEKGDIPEGYSVSREKKERFSLILESASTNQTSMYLCASSLGTVNAGNTIYFGEGSWLTVV.

The CDR3 bases are TGCGCCAGCAGCCAAGAGGGGAGAGCCAAAAACATTCAGTACTTC. Translating gives CASSQEGRAKNIQYF. The rearrangement uses TRBV4-1 and TRBJ2-4; TRBD2 is a possible D gene (5 bases). Germline lookup yields CDR1 MGHRA and CDR2 YSYEKL. The CDR3 covers 15 residues. V was trimmed by 0 bases and J by 0 bases, leaving 6 bases between them.

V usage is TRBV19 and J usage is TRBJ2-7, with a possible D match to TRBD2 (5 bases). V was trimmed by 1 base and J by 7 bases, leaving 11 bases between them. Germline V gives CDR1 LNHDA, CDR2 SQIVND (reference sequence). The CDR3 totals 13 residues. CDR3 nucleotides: TGTGCCAGTAGTATAGTGAAGGGAGCGGAGCAGTACTTC. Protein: CASSIVKGAEQYF.

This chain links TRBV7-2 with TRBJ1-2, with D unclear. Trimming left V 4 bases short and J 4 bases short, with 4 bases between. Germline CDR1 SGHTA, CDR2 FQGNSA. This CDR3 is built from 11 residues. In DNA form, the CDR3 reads TGTGCCAGCAGCTCTACCTATGGCTACACCTTC. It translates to CASSSTYGYTF.

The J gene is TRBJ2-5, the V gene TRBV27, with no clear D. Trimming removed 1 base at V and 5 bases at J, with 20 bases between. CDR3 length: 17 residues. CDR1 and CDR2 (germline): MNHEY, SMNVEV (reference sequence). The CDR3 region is CASSLWSSGATWETQYF. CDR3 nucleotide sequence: TGTGCCAGCAGTTTATGGTCGTCGGGTGCGACGTGGGAGACCCAGTACTTC.

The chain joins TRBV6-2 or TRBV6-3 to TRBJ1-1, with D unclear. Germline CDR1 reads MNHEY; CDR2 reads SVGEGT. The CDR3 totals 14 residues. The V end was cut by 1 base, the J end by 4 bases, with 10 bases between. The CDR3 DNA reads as TGTGCCAGCAGTTACTATGGGTGGAGCACTGAAGCTTTCTTT. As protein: CASSYYGWSTEAFF.

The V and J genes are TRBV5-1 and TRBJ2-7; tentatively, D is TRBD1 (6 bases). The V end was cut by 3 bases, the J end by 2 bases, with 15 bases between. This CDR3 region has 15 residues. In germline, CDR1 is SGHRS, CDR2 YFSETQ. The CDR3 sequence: CASSWDPGTTYEQYF. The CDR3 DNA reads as TGCGCCAGCAGCTGGGACCCGGGGACAACCTACGAGCAGTACTTC.

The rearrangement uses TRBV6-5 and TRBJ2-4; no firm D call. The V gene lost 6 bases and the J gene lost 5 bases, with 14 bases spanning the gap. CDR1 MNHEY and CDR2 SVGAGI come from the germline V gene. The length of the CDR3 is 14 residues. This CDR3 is CASRAAVWENIQYF. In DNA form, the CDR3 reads TGTGCCAGCAGGGCGGCGGTGTGGGAAAACATTCAGTACTTC.

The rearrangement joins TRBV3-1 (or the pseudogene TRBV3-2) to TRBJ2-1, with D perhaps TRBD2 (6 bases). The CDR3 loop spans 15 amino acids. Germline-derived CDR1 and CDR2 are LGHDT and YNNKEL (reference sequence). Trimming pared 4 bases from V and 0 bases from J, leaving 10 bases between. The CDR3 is CASSLLRGSYNEQFF. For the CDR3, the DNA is TGTGCCAGCAGCCTCTTGCGGGGCTCCTACAATGAGCAGTTCTTC.

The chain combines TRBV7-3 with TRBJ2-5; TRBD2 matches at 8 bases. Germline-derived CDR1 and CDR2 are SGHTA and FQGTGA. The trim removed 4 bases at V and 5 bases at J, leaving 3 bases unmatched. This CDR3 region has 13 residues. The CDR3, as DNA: TGTGCCAGCAGCTCCGGGAGGGGGGAGACCCAGTACTTC. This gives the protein CASSSGRGETQYF.

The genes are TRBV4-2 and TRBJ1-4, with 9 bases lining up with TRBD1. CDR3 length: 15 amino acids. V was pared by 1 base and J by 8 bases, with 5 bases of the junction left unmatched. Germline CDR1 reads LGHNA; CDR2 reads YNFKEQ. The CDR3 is CASSQGGTGYEKLFF. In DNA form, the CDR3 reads TGTGCCAGCAGCCAAGGTGGGACAGGGTACGAAAAACTGTTTTTT.